Listed here are 20 T cell receptor beta chains from one sample, sequenced in a study of graft-versus-host responses after intestinal transplantation. Profiling relied on immunoSEQ multiplex PCR, and the TCRdb table lists in-frame clones only, not all of them. The table includes tens of thousands of clones, roughly four fifths detected once. These receptors lack a known antigen. The sequencing used unstimulated CD8+ T cells sorted from spleen or lymph node cells, collected before intestinal transplant. Source of these receptors: a human donor who received an intestinal transplant.

This sequence joins TRBV28 and TRBJ1-2, with unresolved D. This CDR3 has 13 amino acids. V lost 2 bases to trimming and J lost 7 bases, with 11 bases between them. Germline V gene sequence: CDR1 MDHEN, CDR2 SYDVKM. The CDR3 region is CASSLVDRAGYTF. DNA of the CDR3: TGTGCCAGCAGTTTAGTGGACCGAGCTGGCTACACCTTC.

The CDR3 is CASSENSYNEQFF. Here the CDR3 DNA reads TGTGCCAGCAGTGAAAACAGCTACAATGAGCAGTTCTTC. The chain couples TRBV25-1 to TRBJ2-1; unclear D gene. CDR1 is MGHDK, CDR2 SYGVNS, per germline. CDR3 size: 13 residues. Trimming took off 2 bases at V and 3 bases at J, with 5 bases between the two ends. Variable domain in full (rest from reference TRBV25-1 and TRBJ2-1): EADIYQTPRYLVIGTGKKITLECSQTMGHDKMYWYQQDPGMELHLIHYSYGVNSTEKGDLSSESTVSRIRTEHFPLTLESARPSHTSQYLCASSENSYNEQFFGPGTRLTVL.

As DNA, the CDR3 is TGTGCCAGCATTTCGGCCGACTATGGCTACACCTTC. It codes for CASISADYGYTF. V and J are TRBV6-6 and TRBJ1-2; D uncertain. CDR1 is MNHNY, CDR2 SVGAGI, per germline (reference sequence). The CDR3 is made up of 12 amino acids. V lost 7 bases to trimming and J lost 3 bases, with 9 bases between them.

J is TRBJ2-1 and V is TRBV7-9, with unresolved D. V lost 5 bases to trimming and J lost 0 bases, with 11 bases between them. Germline CDR1 is SEHNR and CDR2 is FQNEAQ (reference sequence). This CDR3 comprises 15 residues. DNA for the CDR3: TGTGCCAGCAGCCCGAGCATACGCTCCTACAATGAGCAGTTCTTC. Protein sequence: CASSPSIRSYNEQFF.

J is TRBJ2-7 and V is TRBV27; D gene ambiguous. The CDR3 has 13 amino acids. V was cut by 0 bases and J by 7 bases, with 10 bases left in between. CDR1 and CDR2 (germline): MNHEY, SMNVEV (reference sequence). The CDR3 is CASSLSGRGEQYF. The CDR3 DNA sequence: TGTGCCAGCAGTTTATCTGGGCGTGGGGAGCAGTACTTC.

V and J are TRBV29-1 and TRBJ2-7; TRBD1 matches at 7 bases. Germline trimming cut 6 bases from V and 2 bases from J; bases unmatched to any gene: 10. Germline assignment: CDR1 SQVTM and CDR2 ANQGSEA. The CDR3 spans 14 residues. The CDR3 reads CSVTTGWGTYEQYF. In nucleotides, the CDR3 is TGCAGCGTAACGACAGGGTGGGGTACCTACGAGCAGTACTTC.

This clone was observed a handful of times. The rearrangement joins TRBV6-5 to TRBJ2-7; D might be TRBD2 (6 bases). Looked up from germline, CDR1 is MNHEY and CDR2 is SVGAGI. This CDR3 region has 15 residues. The V end was cut by 4 bases, the J end by 1 base, with 14 bases between. The chain's CDR3 is CASSWDWPDSYEQYF. DNA of the CDR3: TGTGCCAGCAGTTGGGACTGGCCGGATTCCTACGAGCAGTACTTC.

This chain uses TRBV6-5 with TRBJ2-7; 7 bases align to TRBD2. The V segment lost 2 bases and the J segment 3 bases; nucleotides outside the gene matches: 7. The CDR3 runs 15 residues. The germline V gene encodes CDR1 MNHEY and CDR2 SVGAGI. CDR3 nucleotide sequence: TGTGCCAGCAGTTACCGGGCGGCTAGCGGCTACGAGCAGTACTTC. It yields the protein CASSYRAASGYEQYF.

The chain has TRBV9 and TRBJ2-1; D tentatively fits TRBD1 or TRBD2 (6 bases each). The length of the CDR3 is 19 residues. CDR1 and CDR2 (germline): SGDLS, YYNGEE. V was pared by 3 bases and J by 6 bases, with 28 bases between. CDR3 coding DNA: TGTGCCAGCAGCGCCAACCGTCGACAGGCCTCTCGGAGGGGCAATGAGCAGTTCTTC. It is translated as CASSANRRQASRRGNEQFF.

This chain connects TRBV2 to TRBJ1-2; the match to TRBD1 covers 10 bases. CDR1 and CDR2 from the germline V gene are SNHLY and FYNNEI. The CDR3 runs to 15 residues. V dropped 4 bases and J dropped 3; count of bases not matched to a gene: 5. The CDR3 region has the DNA TGTGCCAGCAGTGTACCGACAGGGGGCCACTATGGCTACACCTTC. Its translation: CASSVPTGGHYGYTF.

The rearrangement joins TRBV19 to TRBJ1-6; TRBD1 matches 7 bases. From germline, CDR1 is LNHDA and CDR2 SQIVND (reference sequence). The trim removed 1 base at V and 6 bases at J, leaving 9 bases unmatched. The CDR3 runs to 17 residues. CDR3 sequence reads: CASSIGRRRDSNSPLHF. As DNA, the CDR3 is TGTGCCAGTAGTATAGGTCGACGCCGGGACAGTAATTCACCCCTCCACTTT.

This chain uses TRBV28 with TRBJ1-5; D is uncertain. Germline-derived CDR1 and CDR2 are MDHEN and SYDVKM. The CDR3 has 11 residues. V lost 3 bases, J lost 7 bases, and 4 bases lay in between. CDR3 loop: CASSFSQPQHF. The CDR3, as DNA: TGTGCCAGCAGTTTCAGCCAGCCCCAGCATTTT.

The CDR3, as DNA: TGTGCCAGCAGCACAGGACTAGCAGGGGAGCTGTTTTTT. Translated, it gives CASSTGLAGELFF. The chain links TRBV13 to TRBJ2-2; TRBD2 matches at 8 bases. V lost 5 bases and J lost 8; bases outside the gene matches: 4. The CDR3 extends over 13 amino acids. Germline assignment: CDR1 PRHDT and CDR2 FYEKMQ (reference sequence).

This sequence joins TRBV28 and TRBJ2-2; no clear D. V was cut by 2 bases and J by 2 bases, with 0 bases left in between. Germline CDR1 reads MDHEN; CDR2 reads SYDVKM. There are 12 residues in the CDR3. This CDR3 is CASSLNTGELFF. CDR3 nucleotide sequence: TGTGCCAGCAGTTTAAACACCGGGGAGCTGTTTTTT.

This clone was observed a few times. This chain connects TRBV9 to TRBJ2-1; 8 nucleotides match TRBD2. J was trimmed by 5 bases and V by 0 bases; bases with no gene match: 1. The CDR3 covers 14 residues. CDR1 is SGDLS and CDR2 is YYNGEE in the germline V gene. The CDR3 nucleotides are TGTGCCAGCAGCGTAGCGGGACTAGACAATGAGCAGTTCTTC. This gives the protein CASSVAGLDNEQFF.

The chain is built from TRBV29-1 and TRBJ1-2, with 7 bases that match TRBD1. The CDR3 totals 13 residues. Trimming cost V 6 bases and J 4 bases; bases outside gene matches: 8. The germline CDR1 and CDR2 sequences are SQVTM and ANQGSEA. The CDR3 sequence is CSVSGGQTYGYTF. In DNA, the CDR3 is TGCAGCGTCTCCGGGGGACAGACCTATGGCTACACCTTC.

The chain combines TRBV6-5 with TRBJ2-5; 8 nucleotides line up with TRBD2. V gave up 4 bases and J gave up 1 base; unmatched junction bases: 5. Germline V CDR1 and CDR2: MNHEY, SVGAGI. The CDR3 covers 15 residues. The CDR3 sequence is CASSSGGGFQETQYF. The CDR3 nucleotides read TGTGCCAGCAGTTCCGGGGGGGGGTTCCAAGAGACCCAGTACTTC.

CDR3 bases: TGTGCCAGCAGCTTAAGGCCCTCGAGCTCCTACAATGAGCAGTTCTTC. Translated: CASSLRPSSSYNEQFF. This chain links TRBV7-6 with TRBJ2-1; D remains unclear. Per the germline V gene, CDR1 is SGHVS and CDR2 is FNYEAQ. The CDR3 runs to 16 residues. The V end was cut by 2 bases, the J end by 0 bases, with 11 bases between. The full variable domain, with the rest looked up from reference TRBV7-6 and TRBJ2-1, is GAGVSQSPRYKVTKRGQDVALRCDPISGHVSLYWYRQALGQGPEFLTYFNYEAQQDKSGLPNDRFSAERPEGSISTLTIQRTEQRDSAMYRCASSLRPSSSYNEQFFGPGTRLTVL.

This chain connects TRBV14 to TRBJ2-1; the match to TRBD2 covers 16 bases. CDR3 size: 22 residues. Germline trimming cut 0 bases from V and 5 bases from J; bases unmatched to any gene: 16. Looked up from germline, CDR1 is SGHDN and CDR2 is FVKESK. The DNA for the CDR3 is TGTGCCAGCAGCCAAGATAGGGGACTAGCGGGAGGGCCGCGATATTGGAACAATGAGCAGTTCTTC. Its protein product is CASSQDRGLAGGPRYWNNEQFF.

This sequence joins TRBV19 and TRBJ2-1, with 7 bases lining up with TRBD1. The length of the CDR3 is 15 residues. Germline-derived CDR1 and CDR2 are LNHDA and SQIVND (reference sequence). Trimming at V came to 4 bases and at J to 0 bases, leaving 3 bases not matched to a gene. Here the CDR3 reads CASSKTGSSYNEQFF. Here the CDR3 DNA reads TGTGCCAGTAGTAAGACAGGGAGCTCCTACAATGAGCAGTTCTTC.